These T cell receptor beta chains were read from a single sample in a study of post-analysis software for immune sequencing data. TCRdb reprocessed the PCR reads via MiXCR and lists one record per CDR3 protein. The table has 650,000 to 900,000 distinct CDR3 sequences, more than 45% seen once. The sample comprised blood. These TCRs come from a girl between 5 and 17 years old with multiple sclerosis. Both conserved end residues are part of each CDR3. The order of the fields is D gene, V gene, CDR3 protein. D genes are given only for firm matches.

>TRBD2|TRBV20-1
CSAMKSTSGSFMGSYEQYF
>.|TRBV28
CASSREGEQFF
>.|TRBV27
CASKQGGNTEAFF
>TRBD1|TRBV5-5
CASSLYDRGLDGYTF
>.|TRBV29-1
CSVESGAQMAFF
>TRBD2|TRBV3-1
CASGLAGVGDTQYF
>.|TRBV27
CASRPLSNYGYTF
>.|TRBV18
CASSPGEGGNSPLHF
>.|TRBV27
CATSRNSNQPQHF
>TRBD2|TRBV5-1
CASSLEAGGVHTQYF
>TRBD1|TRBV13
CASSPRQGAYSYEQYF
>.|TRBV2
CASSEGDLFNYGYTF
>.|TRBV7-2
CASSLPGGQPQHF
>.|TRBV9
CASSGTVSSGNTIYF
>TRBD1|TRBV27
CASSPDRGLDQPQHF
>TRBD2|TRBV7-9
CASSNVAGATNEQFF
>TRBD2|TRBV7-2
CASSWGLAGGGETQYF
>.|TRBV29-1
CSVEAGVGQPQHF
>.|TRBV5-6
CASSHSGQNIQYF
>TRBD1|TRBV27
CASTGGESEKLFF
>TRBD2|TRBV12-3/TRBV12-4
CASNNRGLSGDLAKNIQYF
>.|TRBV15
CATSRRNRDPRYGYTF
>.|TRBV28
CASSLMAELYEQYF